This T cell receptor (beta chain) was sequenced for a study of CD8 T cells in Susac syndrome. In blood CD8+ and CD4+ T cells, TCR beta underwent sequencing. The authors negatively isolated CD8+ and CD4+ T cells and FACS-enriched TEMRA cells. With random hexamers, 0.5 to 1 ug RNA was reverse transcribed. Amplification of TCR beta CDR3 used immunoSEQ multiplex PCR across 54 Vbeta and 13 Jbeta. TCRdb redid the calling of the immunoSEQ multiplex PCR reads with MiXCR, one entry per CDR3 protein. The sample lists 160,000 or so distinct CDR3 sequences; about 95% were seen once. The receptor's source is a human donor with multiple sclerosis. The sequenced material came from CD8+ T cells from PBMCs.

This CDR3 is CSAPANGYTF. The CDR3 DNA reads as TGCAGTGCTCCAGCCAATGGCTACACCTTC. The chain recombines TRBV20-1 with TRBJ1-2; D is uncertain. The CDR3 spans 10 residues. The germline V and J ends were trimmed by 5 bases and 6 bases, with 7 bases remaining between them. CDR1 and CDR2 (germline): DFQATT, SNEGSKA (reference sequence).